The present T cell receptor (beta chain) was sequenced within a study of T cell responses to AZD1222 COVID-19 vaccine (dated by TCRdb to about 2021). The study in broad terms: AZD1222 recipients given second doses at about 4 weeks or at about 12 weeks were pooled, since spike-specific TCR depth and breadth were not found to differ between the two schedules. TCR sequencing covered roughly 230 trial participants: about 210 given two doses of AZD1222 and around 25 given two doses of MenACWY control vaccine. Trial participants were enrolled by age into subgroups of 18-55, 56-69 and 70-plus years, and around 150, 29 and 61 TCR-sequenced participants, respectively, were included in these subgroups. General study outcomes and caveats: Participants were mostly white British, with more females than males. The authors suggested clonal diversity may have been underestimated. The 56-69-year group was small, and its depth increase did not reach significance, likely because of low power. Spike-specific TCR breadth and depth rose significantly after two AZD1222 doses compared with day 0 and with MenACWY recipients. Reportedly, almost half of the unique spike-specific TCRs recognized epitopes lying outside the regions that are mutated in the B.1.351 and B.1.1.7 variants. Conclusions about previously exposed vaccinees are limited because only six or seven AZD1222 recipients were SARS-CoV-2 seropositive at baseline. The vaccine-associated CD4 TCRs covered the entire spike protein, and the dominant responses fell in regions 160-218 and 743-854. Because no samples from the day 14 peak response were available, repertoires could be characterized only after the peak T cell response.

The CDR3 regions of human TCRbeta chains were analyzed by immunosequencing. On the study's bioinformatics: Repertoire TCRs were checked for matches against a reference library of SARS-CoV-2-specific TCRs that had been generated using the MIRA antigen-specificity platform. Breadth was defined as the fraction of unique TCRs that were SARS-CoV-2-associated. Depth was defined as the fraction of total T cells that were SARS-CoV-2-associated. Using the MIRA data, every spike-specific TCR was mapped to the spike region that the TCR reacted to and assigned to either a CD4 or a CD8 class. Log10-transformed breadth and depth values were compared by one-way ANOVA with Sidak's multiple comparisons tests. Held by TCRdb, this immuneACCESS table contains in-frame sequences only and omits some clones. Under half of the omission traces to an unresolved V gene where checked; the cause of the rest is unknown. The DNA was the basis for D and trimming; V, J and clone size are from that table. This sample has about 92,000 clones in its table, and 91% of those were observed once. About 7.5% of the sample is in the top ten clones.

The CDR3 runs 16 residues from the cysteine to the phenylalanine. Left in the record is the CDR3 DNA by itself, 48 bases read in frame from the first base. CDR1 MNHEY and CDR2 SVGAGI were looked up in the germline V gene. Cut back by 0 bases and 6 bases, the V and J ends lie 12 bases apart. The time point label of this sample denotes: baseline before first vaccination. The vaccinee samples were drawn from two UK trials, COV001 and COV002, one of which was a single-blind randomized controlled phase 2/3 trial testing AZD1222 (ChAdOx1 nCoV-19) in healthy adults. Trial participant PBMC samples were collected at day 0 and day 28 after the second dose for TCRbeta chain sequencing. This clone has just one count. Its specific antigen is unknown. No much larger clonotype is one base removed from it; base qualities were not supplied.

This receptor was identified in an adult in good health. The V and J segments used are TRBV6-5 and TRBJ1-6; TRBD1 might be the D gene, on 6 matching bases. The sample was peripheral blood, taken on day 0 of AZD1222 vaccination. This receptor has the CDR3 CASSYSVQGINSPLHF. Read as DNA, the sequence is TGTGCCAGCAGTTACTCGGTTCAGGGGATTAATTCACCCCTCCACTTT.